This paragraph covers one TCR beta chain sequence. This specimen comes from a study of blood T cell repertoires in COVID-19. Study-level background: Acute-phase and convalescent COVID-19 samples originated in the United States, Italy and Spain. PBMCs, B-cell-depleted T cells, or T cells provided the cDNA or gDNA that made up the material.

Original data processing: Reference gene primer amplification gave estimated nucleated cell counts. Measured with immunoSEQ multiplex PCR; TCRdb has only the in-frame clones, and not every one. The V and J calls and the clone size are those of that table, but D and trimming were determined from the DNA. The table has 150,000 to 200,000 clones, 75% to 95% seen once. CDR3 length equals 12 residues. Germline V gene lookup returns CDR1 GTSNPN and CDR2 SVGIG (reference sequence). V was clipped by 4 bases and J by 7 bases, with 13 bases between them. The TCR comes from a man aged 45-60 years with acute or convalescent COVID-19. The sequenced sample was peripheral blood. The chain employs TRBV30 and TRBJ1-2, with D unclear. CDR3 coding DNA: TGTGCCTGGACCGCACGGGTGCTTGGCTACACCTTC. Translation: CAWTARVLGYTF.